This T cell receptor beta chain was sequenced in a study of monozygotic twins with inflammatory bowel disease. On this clonotype: Its antigen is still unknown.

This CDR3 comprises 14 residues. Germline values: CDR1 SGHAT, CDR2 FQNNGV. Study-wide results and limits: Fewer clonotypes were shared with others by IBD patients than by healthy twins, especially with disease activity.

TCRdb reprocessed the 5' RACE reads and keeps a single row for each CDR3 protein, giving no DNA. The sample features over 200,000 distinct CDR3 sequences, with around 1.5% in its top ten. This clonotype was obtained from a human donor with ulcerative colitis or Crohn's disease, or a healthy co-twin of an affected twin (not recorded which). Source material: blood. The rearrangement joins TRBV11-2 to TRBJ1-1. This CDR3 is CASSLDQRDTEAFF. Full variable domain (remainder filled in from reference TRBV11-2 and TRBJ1-1): EAGVAQSPRYKIIEKRQSVAFWCNPISGHATLYWYQQILGQGPKLLIQFQNNGVVDDSQLPKDRFSAERLKGVDSTLKIQPAKLEDSAVYLCASSLDQRDTEAFFGQGTRLTVV.